The rows below give T cell receptor beta chains drawn from one sample of a study of shared T cell receptors in the human thymus. The table came from immunoSEQ multiplex PCR; TCRdb's copy has only in-frame clones and leaves some out. The table has about 660,000 clones, roughly 88% seen once. This sample was also put to use in a study of human thymus T cells.

The sequencing input was thymocytes. The source is a boy younger than two with a congenital heart defect. Each CDR3 is given with its conserved first and last residue.

V gene,CDR3 protein
TRBV7-9,CASSSRAGPSTDTQYF
TRBV28,CASTPSGCSYEQYF
TRBV4-3,CASSQVGGSGNTIYF
TRBV5-5,CASSRTDRAWYGYTF
TRBV2,CASTPGPGGASYEQYF
TRBV5-4,CASSVRQNTGELFF
TRBV27,CASSLGRGRENGYTF
TRBV7-2,CASSPGTSGSGVCTDTQYF
TRBV10-3,CAISDRDRGRNTEAFF
TRBV5-1,CASSFSAAAGGLLYEQYF
TRBV7-9,CASSLALANEQFF
TRBV27,CASWKGGTGRQDTQYF
TRBV6-5,CASSYGRPNTGELFF
TRBV5-1,CASSLVSGTAYGYTF
TRBV6-6,CASSRKASHVPDTQYF
TRBV5-6,CASSWGQGRPNEQFF
TRBV30,CAWSPTVGLAGVFTDTQYF
TRBV5-1,CASSLVVGQAKGYTF
TRBV5-4,CASRSTAGVNGYTF
TRBV5-1,CASSLEDRKETQYF
TRBV6-1,CASRHLGTPYNEQFF
TRBV28,CASSYRRATNEKLFF
TRBV11-2,CASSWREDRVGKETQYF
TRBV19,CASSSRGPGVYEQYF
TRBV28,CASSLIWSGTYTDTQYF
TRBV7-2,CASSCTGTGEETQYF
TRBV7-8,CASSLGGRYYEQYF
TRBV5-5,CASSYWMTGGASGANVLTF
TRBV2,CASSASVLGELLTF
TRBV7-9,CASSPSKGVVCEQYF
TRBV4-1,CASSQDPSQETQYF
TRBV27,CASSAAGELFF
TRBV29-1,CSARLIPTYEQYF
TRBV30,CAWSAAGEAKNIQYF
TRBV14,CASSQGGLAYNEQFF
TRBV28,CASSSHQILGTGGLRFEETQYF
TRBV30,CAWNNAGTSGHNEQFF
TRBV19,CASSRASSGQFF
TRBV10-1,CASTEKGLAGLRNGTDTQYF
TRBV11-3,CASTGTPRNEQFF
TRBV4-1,CASSQILAHYNEQFF
TRBV27,CASRSSKPGFTGELFF
TRBV30,CAWSHPGDGQPQHF
TRBV27,CASSSLAGGYNEQFF
TRBV18,CASSREVDGGTPYEQYF
TRBV4-3,CASSQELITTYEQYF
TRBV6-1,CASTRLSNQPQHF
TRBV5-1,CASSFSGRGETQYF
TRBV7-9,CASSFSGVETQYF
TRBV14,CASSPRVQETQYF
TRBV4-1,CASSQERMPREFGEHEQFF
TRBV7-4,CASSPPTGTNEKLFF
TRBV7-9,CASSFPQGALREQFF
TRBV19,CASSIGTSSYEQYF
TRBV14,CASSQERGRLYEQYF